A single sample gave rise to the 5 T cell receptor beta chains below, sequenced in a study of blood T cell repertoires in COVID-19. Clones were sequenced by immunoSEQ multiplex PCR, and TCRdb holds only the in-frame ones, with some missing. Of around 130,000 clones in the sample, roughly 88% were seen once. The sample taken for sequencing was peripheral blood. These receptors originate from a man between 65 and 80 years old with active COVID-19.

The V gene is TRBV6-5, the J gene TRBJ1-2; D is unresolved. V shed 2 bases and J shed 4 bases, with 11 bases lying between them. Germline CDR1 MNHEY, CDR2 SVGAGI. CDR3 size: 14 residues. The CDR3 nucleotides read TGTGCCAGCAGTTACAGGGAGTCCGGCTATGGCTACACCTTC. Translation gives CASSYRESGYGYTF.

J is TRBJ1-3 and V is TRBV6-5; maybe TRBD1 (5 bases). Germline V gives CDR1 MNHEY, CDR2 SVGAGI. This CDR3 is built from 13 residues. V lost 6 bases and J lost 9, with 15 bases in between. CDR3 amino acids: CASSRDPGGTIYF. CDR3 sequence (DNA): TGTGCCAGCAGCCGGGACCCCGGGGGCACCATATATTTT.

This clone was found once. This chain joins TRBV19 and TRBJ2-1; 9 bases agree with TRBD2. V was pared by 5 bases and J by 4 bases, with 21 bases of the junction left unmatched. CDR1 and CDR2 (germline): LNHDA, SQIVND (reference sequence). The CDR3 loop spans 20 amino acids. The CDR3 is CASSPLITRDAGGTYNEQFF. The CDR3 region has the DNA TGTGCCAGTAGTCCACTAATCACCCGGGATGCGGGAGGGACTTACAATGAGCAGTTCTTC.

This clone was found once. V is TRBV28 and J is TRBJ2-7; 10 bases are shared with TRBD2. The CDR3 loop spans 14 amino acids. V dropped 10 bases and J dropped 3; count of bases not matched to a gene: 9. Germline V gives CDR1 MDHEN, CDR2 SYDVKM. The CDR3 reads CATLAGAVRYEQYF. CDR3 bases: TGTGCCACCCTAGCGGGAGCGGTCCGCTACGAGCAGTACTTC. The full variable domain, in which reference TRBV28 and TRBJ2-7 provide the parts outside the CDR3, is DVKVTQSSRYLVKRTGEKVFLECVQDMDHENMFWYRQDPGLGLRLIYFSYDVKMKEKGDIPEGYSVSREKKERFSLILESASTNQTSMYLCATLAGAVRYEQYFGPGTRLTVT.

This chain links TRBV29-1 with TRBJ2-7; TRBD1 is a possible D gene (6 bases). V was cut by 4 bases and J by 4 bases, with 23 bases left in between. This CDR3 is built from 16 residues. CDR1 SQVTM and CDR2 ANQGSEA come from the germline V gene. The DNA of the CDR3 is TGCAGCGTTGGAATTTTAGGAACAGGGAGACGGTACGAGCAGTACTTC. Its protein product is CSVGILGTGRRYEQYF.